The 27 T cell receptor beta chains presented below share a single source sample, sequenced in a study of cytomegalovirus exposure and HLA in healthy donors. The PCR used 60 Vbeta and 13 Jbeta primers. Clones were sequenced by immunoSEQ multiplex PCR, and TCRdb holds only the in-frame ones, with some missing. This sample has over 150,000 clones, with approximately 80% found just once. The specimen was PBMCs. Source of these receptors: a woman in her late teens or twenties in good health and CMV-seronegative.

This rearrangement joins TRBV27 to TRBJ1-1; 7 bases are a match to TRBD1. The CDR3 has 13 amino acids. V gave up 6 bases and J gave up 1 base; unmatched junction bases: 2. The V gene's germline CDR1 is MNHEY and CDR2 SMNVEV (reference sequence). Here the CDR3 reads CASRYRGNTEAFF. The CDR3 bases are TGTGCCAGCAGATACAGGGGGAACACTGAAGCTTTCTTT.

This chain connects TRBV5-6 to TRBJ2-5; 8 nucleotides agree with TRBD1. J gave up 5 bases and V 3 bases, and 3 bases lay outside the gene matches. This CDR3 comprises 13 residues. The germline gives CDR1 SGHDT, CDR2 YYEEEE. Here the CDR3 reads CASSSGGWETQYF. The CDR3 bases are TGTGCCAGCAGCTCAGGGGGCTGGGAGACCCAGTACTTC.

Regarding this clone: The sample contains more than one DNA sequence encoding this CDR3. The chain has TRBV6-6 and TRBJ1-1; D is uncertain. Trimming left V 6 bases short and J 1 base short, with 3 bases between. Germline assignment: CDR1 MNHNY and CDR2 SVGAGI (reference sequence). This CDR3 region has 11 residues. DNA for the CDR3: TGTGCCAGCAGCCGGAACACTGAAGCTTTCTTT. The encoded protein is CASSRNTEAFF.

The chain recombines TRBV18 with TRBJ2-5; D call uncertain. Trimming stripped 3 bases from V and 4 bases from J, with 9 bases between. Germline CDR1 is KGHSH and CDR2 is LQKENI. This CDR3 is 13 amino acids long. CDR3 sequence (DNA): TGTGCCAGCTCACCCAAGGCAGGAGAGACCCAGTACTTC. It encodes CASSPKAGETQYF.

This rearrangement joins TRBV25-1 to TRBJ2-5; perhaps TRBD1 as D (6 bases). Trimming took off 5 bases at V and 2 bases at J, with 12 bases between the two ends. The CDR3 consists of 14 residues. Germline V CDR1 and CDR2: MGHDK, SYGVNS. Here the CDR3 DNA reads TGTGCCAGCAGTCCCGGACAGCAACAAGAGACCCAGTACTTC. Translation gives CASSPGQQQETQYF.

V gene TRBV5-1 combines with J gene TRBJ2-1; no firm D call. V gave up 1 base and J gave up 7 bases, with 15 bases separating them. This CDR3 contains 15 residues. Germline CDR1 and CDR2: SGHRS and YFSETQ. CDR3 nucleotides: TGCGCCAGCAGCTTGTTTGGATCGGCAGGAAATGAGCAGTTCTTC. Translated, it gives CASSLFGSAGNEQFF.

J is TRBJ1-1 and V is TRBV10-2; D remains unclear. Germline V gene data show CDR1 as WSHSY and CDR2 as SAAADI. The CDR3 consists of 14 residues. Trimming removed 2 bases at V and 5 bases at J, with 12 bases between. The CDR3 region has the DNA TGCGCCAGCAGTGAGCATTCACGGGTGACTGAAGCTTTCTTT. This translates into CASSEHSRVTEAFF.

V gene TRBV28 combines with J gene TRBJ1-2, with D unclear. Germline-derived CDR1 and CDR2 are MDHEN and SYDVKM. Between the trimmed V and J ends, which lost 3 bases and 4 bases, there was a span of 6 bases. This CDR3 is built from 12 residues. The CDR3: CASSLNSYGYTF. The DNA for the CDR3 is TGTGCCAGCAGTTTGAACAGCTATGGCTACACCTTC.

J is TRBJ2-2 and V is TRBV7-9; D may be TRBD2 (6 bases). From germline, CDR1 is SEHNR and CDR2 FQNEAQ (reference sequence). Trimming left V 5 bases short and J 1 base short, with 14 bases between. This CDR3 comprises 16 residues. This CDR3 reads CASSEGLHKNTGELFF. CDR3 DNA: TGTGCCAGCAGCGAGGGACTCCATAAGAACACCGGGGAGCTGTTTTTT.

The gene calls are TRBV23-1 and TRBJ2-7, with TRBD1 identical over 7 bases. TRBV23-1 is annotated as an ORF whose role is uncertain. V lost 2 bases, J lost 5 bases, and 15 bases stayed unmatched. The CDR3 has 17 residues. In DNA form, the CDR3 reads TGCGCCAGCAGTCAACTCCCCAGACAGGGTGCCTTTGACGAGCAGTACTTC. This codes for CASSQLPRQGAFDEQYF.

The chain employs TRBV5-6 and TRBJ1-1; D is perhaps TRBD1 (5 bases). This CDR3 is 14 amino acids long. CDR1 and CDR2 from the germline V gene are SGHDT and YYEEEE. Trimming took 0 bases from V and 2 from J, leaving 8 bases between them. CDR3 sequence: CASSLGTSNTEAFF. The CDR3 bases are TGTGCCAGCAGCTTGGGGACAAGCAACACTGAAGCTTTCTTT. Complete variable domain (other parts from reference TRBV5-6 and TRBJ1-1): DAGVTQSPTHLIKTRGQQVTLRCSPKSGHDTVSWYQQALGQGPQFIFQYYEEEERQRGNFPDRFSGHQFPNYSSELNVNALLLGDSALYLCASSLGTSNTEAFFGQGTRLTVV.

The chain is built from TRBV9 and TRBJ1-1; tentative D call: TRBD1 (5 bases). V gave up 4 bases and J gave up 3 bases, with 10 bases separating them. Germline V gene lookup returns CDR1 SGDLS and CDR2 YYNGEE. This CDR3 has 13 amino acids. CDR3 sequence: CASSPRGDTEAFF. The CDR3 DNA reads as TGTGCCAGCAGCCCCCGGGGGGACACTGAAGCTTTCTTT.

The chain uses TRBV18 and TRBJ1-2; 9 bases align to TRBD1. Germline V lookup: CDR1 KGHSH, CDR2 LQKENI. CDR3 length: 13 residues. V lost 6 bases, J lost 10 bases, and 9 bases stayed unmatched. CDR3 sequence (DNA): TGTGCCAGCTCTCAGGACAGGGGAGGTGACTACACCTTC. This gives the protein CASSQDRGGDYTF.

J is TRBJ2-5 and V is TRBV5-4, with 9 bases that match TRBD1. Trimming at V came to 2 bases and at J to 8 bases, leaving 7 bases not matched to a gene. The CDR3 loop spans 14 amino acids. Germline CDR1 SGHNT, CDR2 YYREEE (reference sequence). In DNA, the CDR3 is TGTGCCAGCAGCTTTACCGGGACAGGGAACACCCAGTACTTC. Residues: CASSFTGTGNTQYF.

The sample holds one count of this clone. The CDR3 DNA follows: TGTGCCAGTGTGGCGGGGGGGATGGGAGATACGCAGTATTTT. Translated, it gives CASVAGGMGDTQYF. The chain uses TRBV6-1 and TRBJ2-3; 9 bases fit TRBD2. Unmatched junction bases numbered 9, after V lost 9 bases and J lost 5 bases. This CDR3 has 14 amino acids. The germline gives CDR1 MNHNS, CDR2 SASEGT.

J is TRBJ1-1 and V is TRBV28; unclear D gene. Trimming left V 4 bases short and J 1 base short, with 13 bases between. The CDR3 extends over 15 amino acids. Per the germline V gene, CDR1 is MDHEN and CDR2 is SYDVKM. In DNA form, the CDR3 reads TGTGCCAGCAGTTCCTATTCGGAGGCGAACACTGAAGCTTTCTTT. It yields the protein CASSSYSEANTEAFF.

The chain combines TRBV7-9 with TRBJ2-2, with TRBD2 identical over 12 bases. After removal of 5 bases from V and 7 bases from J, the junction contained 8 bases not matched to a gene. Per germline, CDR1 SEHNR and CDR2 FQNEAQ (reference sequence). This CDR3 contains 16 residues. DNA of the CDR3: TGTGCCAGCAGCCACTCTAGCGGGGGGGCCCTCGGGGAGCTGTTTTTT. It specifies CASSHSSGGALGELFF.

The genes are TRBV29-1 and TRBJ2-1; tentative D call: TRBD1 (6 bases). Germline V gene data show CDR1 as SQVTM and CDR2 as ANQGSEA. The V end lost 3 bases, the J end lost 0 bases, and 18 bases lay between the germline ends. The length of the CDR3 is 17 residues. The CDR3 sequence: CSVERVLGQSSYNEQFF. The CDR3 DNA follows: TGCAGCGTTGAGAGGGTGCTCGGACAGAGCTCCTACAATGAGCAGTTCTTC.

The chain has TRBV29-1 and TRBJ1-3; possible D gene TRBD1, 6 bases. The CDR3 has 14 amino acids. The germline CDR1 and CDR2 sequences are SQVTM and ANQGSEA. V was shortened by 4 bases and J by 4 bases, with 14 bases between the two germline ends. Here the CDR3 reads CSVGGGGLGNTIYF. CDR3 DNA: TGCAGCGTTGGAGGGGGAGGGTTGGGAAACACCATATATTTT.

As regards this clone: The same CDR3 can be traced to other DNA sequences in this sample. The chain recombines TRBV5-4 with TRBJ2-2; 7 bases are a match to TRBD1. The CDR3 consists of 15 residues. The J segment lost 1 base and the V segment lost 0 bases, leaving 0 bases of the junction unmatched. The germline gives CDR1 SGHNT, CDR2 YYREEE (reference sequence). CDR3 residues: CASSLGDRNTGELFF. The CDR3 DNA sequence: TGTGCCAGCAGCTTGGGGGACAGGAACACCGGGGAGCTGTTTTTT. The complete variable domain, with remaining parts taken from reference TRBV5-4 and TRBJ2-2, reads ETGVTQSPTHLIKTRGQQVTLRCSSQSGHNTVSWYQQALGQGPQFIFQYYREEENGRGNFPPRFSGLQFPNYSSELNVNALELDDSALYLCASSLGDRNTGELFFGEGSRLTVL.

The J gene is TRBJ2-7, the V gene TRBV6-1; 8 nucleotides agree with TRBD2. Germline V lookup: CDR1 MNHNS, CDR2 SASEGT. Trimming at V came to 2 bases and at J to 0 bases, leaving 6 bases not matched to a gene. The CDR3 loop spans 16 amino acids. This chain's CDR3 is CASSERLARSSYEQYF. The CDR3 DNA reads TGTGCCAGCAGTGAACGACTAGCGAGAAGCTCCTACGAGCAGTACTTC.

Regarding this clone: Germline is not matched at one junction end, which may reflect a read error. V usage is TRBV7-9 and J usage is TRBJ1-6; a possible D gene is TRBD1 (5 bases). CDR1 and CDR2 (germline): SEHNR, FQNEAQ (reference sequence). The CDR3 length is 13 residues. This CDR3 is CSSSFGATASLHF. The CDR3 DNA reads TGTTCCAGCAGCTTTGGGGCTACGGCCTCCCTCCACTTT.

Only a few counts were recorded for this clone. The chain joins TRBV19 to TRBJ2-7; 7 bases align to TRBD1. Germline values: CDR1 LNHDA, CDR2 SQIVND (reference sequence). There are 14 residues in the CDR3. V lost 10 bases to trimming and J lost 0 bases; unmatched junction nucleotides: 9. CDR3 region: CAIHARDSSYEQYF. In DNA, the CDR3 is TGTGCCATTCATGCCCGGGACAGCTCCTACGAGCAGTACTTC.

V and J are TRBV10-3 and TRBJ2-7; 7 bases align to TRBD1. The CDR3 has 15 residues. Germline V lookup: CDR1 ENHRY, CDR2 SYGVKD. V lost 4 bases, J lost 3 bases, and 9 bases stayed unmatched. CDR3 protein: CAISGADRAGYEQYF. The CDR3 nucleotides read TGTGCCATCAGTGGGGCAGACAGGGCTGGCTACGAGCAGTACTTC.

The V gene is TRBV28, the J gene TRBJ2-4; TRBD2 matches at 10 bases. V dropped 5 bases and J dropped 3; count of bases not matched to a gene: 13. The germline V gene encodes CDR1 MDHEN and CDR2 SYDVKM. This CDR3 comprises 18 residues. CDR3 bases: TGTGCCAGCAGTCCGCTCCACCCTAGCGGGAGACGCAAAAACATTCAGTACTTC. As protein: CASSPLHPSGRRKNIQYF.

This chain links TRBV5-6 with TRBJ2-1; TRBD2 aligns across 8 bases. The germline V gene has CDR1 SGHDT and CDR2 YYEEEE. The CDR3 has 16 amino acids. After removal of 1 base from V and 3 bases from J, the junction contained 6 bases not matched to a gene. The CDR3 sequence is CASSLTLGTSYNEQFF. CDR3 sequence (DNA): TGTGCCAGCAGCTTGACCCTCGGGACTAGCTACAATGAGCAGTTCTTC.

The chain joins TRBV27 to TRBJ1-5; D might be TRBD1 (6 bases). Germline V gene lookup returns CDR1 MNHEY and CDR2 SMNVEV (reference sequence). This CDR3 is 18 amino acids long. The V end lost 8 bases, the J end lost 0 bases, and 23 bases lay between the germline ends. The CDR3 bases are TGTGCCAGCGCGATACGGGGGGCCAGCGCTTATAGCAATCAGCCCCAGCATTTT. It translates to CASAIRGASAYSNQPQHF.